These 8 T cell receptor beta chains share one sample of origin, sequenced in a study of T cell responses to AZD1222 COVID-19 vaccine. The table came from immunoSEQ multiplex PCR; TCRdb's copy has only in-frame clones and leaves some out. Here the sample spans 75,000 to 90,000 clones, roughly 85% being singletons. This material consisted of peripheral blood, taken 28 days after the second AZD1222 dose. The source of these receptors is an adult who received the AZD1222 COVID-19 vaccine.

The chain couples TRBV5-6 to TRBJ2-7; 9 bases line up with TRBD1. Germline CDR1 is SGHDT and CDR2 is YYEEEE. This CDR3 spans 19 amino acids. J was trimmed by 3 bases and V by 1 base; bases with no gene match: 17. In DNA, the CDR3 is TGTGCCAGCAGCTTGTTCGGCCAGATGGACAGGGGAACAGTCTACGAGCAGTACGTC. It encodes CASSLFGQMDRGTVYEQYV.

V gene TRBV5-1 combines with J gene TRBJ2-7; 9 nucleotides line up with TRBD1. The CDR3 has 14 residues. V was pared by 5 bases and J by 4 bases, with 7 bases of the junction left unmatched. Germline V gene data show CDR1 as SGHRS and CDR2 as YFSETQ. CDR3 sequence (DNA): TGCGCCAGCAGGACGACAGGGGGGCAGTACGAGCAGTACTTC. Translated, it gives CASRTTGGQYEQYF.

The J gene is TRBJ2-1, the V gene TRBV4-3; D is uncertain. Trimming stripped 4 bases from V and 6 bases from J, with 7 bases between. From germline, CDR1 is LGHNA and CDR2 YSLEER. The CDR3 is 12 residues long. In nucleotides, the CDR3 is TGCGCCAGCAGCCGTGGCCCCAATGAGCAGTTCTTC. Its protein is CASSRGPNEQFF.

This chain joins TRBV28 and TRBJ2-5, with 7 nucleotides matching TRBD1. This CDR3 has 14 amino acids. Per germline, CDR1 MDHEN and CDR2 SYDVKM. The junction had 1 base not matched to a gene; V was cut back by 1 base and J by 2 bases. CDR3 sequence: CASSLLGQQETQYF. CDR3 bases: TGTGCCAGCAGTTTATTGGGACAGCAAGAGACCCAGTACTTC.

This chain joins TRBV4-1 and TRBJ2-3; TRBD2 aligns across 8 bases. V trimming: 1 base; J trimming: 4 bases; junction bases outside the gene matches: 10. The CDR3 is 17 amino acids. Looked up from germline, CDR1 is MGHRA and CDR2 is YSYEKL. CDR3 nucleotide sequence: TGCGCCAGCAGCCAAGGGCGTGGCGGGGGGACCGCAGATACGCAGTATTTT. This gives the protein CASSQGRGGGTADTQYF.

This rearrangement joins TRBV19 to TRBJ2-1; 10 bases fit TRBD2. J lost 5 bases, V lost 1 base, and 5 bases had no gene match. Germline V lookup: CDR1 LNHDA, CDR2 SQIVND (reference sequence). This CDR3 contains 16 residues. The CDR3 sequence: CASSIVSGRANNEQFF. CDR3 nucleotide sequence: TGTGCCAGTAGTATAGTAAGCGGGAGGGCCAACAATGAGCAGTTCTTC.

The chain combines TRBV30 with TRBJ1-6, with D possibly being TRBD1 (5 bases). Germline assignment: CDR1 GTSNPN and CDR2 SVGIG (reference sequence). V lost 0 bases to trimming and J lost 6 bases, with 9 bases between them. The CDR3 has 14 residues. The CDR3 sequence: CAWSVVGTNSPLHF. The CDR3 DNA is TGTGCCTGGAGTGTGGTAGGGACTAATTCACCCCTCCACTTT.

The CDR3 sequence: CASSTGTGRYGYTF. CDR3 in DNA: TGTGCCAGTAGTACCGGGACAGGTCGATATGGCTACACCTTC. The J gene is TRBJ1-2, the V gene TRBV19, with 8 bases that match TRBD1. V was clipped by 4 bases and J by 5 bases; unmatched bases: 6. CDR1 is LNHDA, CDR2 SQIVND, per germline (reference sequence). The CDR3 is made up of 14 amino acids.